The 10 T cell receptor beta chains below were found in one sample sequenced in a study of blood T cell repertoires in COVID-19. Data came from immunoSEQ multiplex PCR; TCRdb stores just in-frame clones and leaves some out. The repertoire has 90,000 to 130,000 clones, 65% to 85% of them found once; the top ten carry 0.65% to 0.9%. Material: peripheral blood. Every receptor here comes from a woman in her seventies with acute or convalescent COVID-19.

The rearrangement uses TRBV11-2 and TRBJ2-5; 7 bases map to TRBD1. Losses at the gene ends were 6 bases for V and 2 bases for J; bases not matched to a gene: 6. Germline V gives CDR1 SGHAT, CDR2 FQNNGV. CDR3 length: 14 residues. Here the CDR3 reads CASSRDSVQETQYF. CDR3 DNA: TGTGCCAGCAGTCGGGACAGCGTACAAGAGACCCAGTACTTC.

The J gene is TRBJ2-7, the V gene TRBV2; D is perhaps TRBD1 (6 bases). The CDR3 sequence is 12 residues long. The germline V and J ends were trimmed by 10 bases and 6 bases, with 16 bases remaining between them. CDR1 is SNHLY and CDR2 is FYNNEI in the germline V gene. CDR3 loop: CATRQVLLEQYF. The CDR3 nucleotides read TGTGCCACAAGACAGGTTTTGCTCGAGCAGTACTTC.

The chain joins TRBV7-8 to TRBJ1-1, with a possible D match to TRBD1 (5 bases). CDR1 and CDR2 (germline): SGHVS, FQNEAQ. This CDR3 is 15 amino acids long. V was trimmed by 3 bases and J by 6 bases, leaving 17 bases between them. In nucleotides, the CDR3 is TGTGCCAGCAGCTTTTGGGGACGGAGGGCCGCTGAAGCTTTCTTT. Protein: CASSFWGRRAAEAFF. The full variable domain, rest sourced from reference TRBV7-8 and TRBJ1-1, is GAGVSQSPRYKVAKRGQDVALRCDPISGHVSLFWYQQALGQGPEFLTYFQNEAQLDKSGLPSDRFFAERPEGSVSTLKIQRTQQEDSAVYLCASSFWGRRAAEAFFGQGTRLTVV.

The gene calls are TRBV5-1 and TRBJ2-5; D call uncertain. V shed 4 bases and J shed 5 bases, with 18 bases lying between them. The CDR3 contains 15 residues. Looked up from germline, CDR1 is SGHRS and CDR2 is YFSETQ. CDR3 sequence (DNA): TGCGCCAGCAGCCCTGGTGGTCCGCCCGGGGAGACCCAGTACTTC. Protein: CASSPGGPPGETQYF.

V and J are TRBV18 and TRBJ1-4; 7 bases map to TRBD1. There are 13 residues in the CDR3. The trim removed 4 bases at V and 7 bases at J, leaving 3 bases unmatched. The germline V gene encodes CDR1 KGHSH and CDR2 LQKENI. CDR3 bases: TGTGCCAGCTCACGGGACAGTAGTGAAAAACTGTTTTTT. Amino acid sequence: CASSRDSSEKLFF. Supplemented by reference TRBV18 and TRBJ1-4, the full variable domain reads NAGVMQNPRHLVRRRGQEARLRCSPMKGHSHVYWYRQLPEEGLKFMVYLQKENIIDESGMPKERFSAEFPKEGPSILRIQQVVRGDSAAYFCASSRDSSEKLFFGSGTQLSVL.

The V and J genes are TRBV11-3 and TRBJ1-1; D might be TRBD1 (5 bases). Germline-derived CDR1 and CDR2 are SGHNT and YENEEA. The CDR3 length is 13 residues. Between the trimmed V and J ends, which lost 5 bases and 5 bases, there was a span of 12 bases. CDR3 protein: CASSRVAGTEAFF. The CDR3 region has the DNA TGTGCCAGCAGCAGGGTGGCAGGGACTGAAGCTTTCTTT.

V usage is TRBV5-5 and J usage is TRBJ1-4; 8 bases align to TRBD1. The length of the CDR3 is 15 residues. Germline CDR1 and CDR2: SGHKS and YYEKEE (reference sequence). Trimming at V came to 5 bases and at J to 5 bases, leaving 8 bases not matched to a gene. The CDR3 loop reads CASRTDRGQNEKLFF. CDR3 coding DNA: TGTGCCAGCAGAACTGACAGGGGCCAAAATGAAAAACTGTTTTTT.

V gene TRBV2 combines with J gene TRBJ2-1; possibly TRBD1 for D (5 bases). The length of the CDR3 is 15 residues. Germline CDR1 SNHLY, CDR2 FYNNEI. The ends were cut back, 1 base at V and 0 bases at J, with 7 bases in the middle. CDR3 nucleotides: TGTGCCAGCAGTGAAGGACAGAGCTCCTACAATGAGCAGTTCTTC. Amino acid sequence: CASSEGQSSYNEQFF.

The genes are TRBV25-1 and TRBJ2-4, with TRBD1 matching 8 bases. Germline V gene lookup returns CDR1 MGHDK and CDR2 SYGVNS. The CDR3 extends over 16 amino acids. The ends lost 8 bases at V and 0 bases at J; junction bases unmatched: 9. CDR3 bases: TGTGCCAGCTTAGACCGGGACAGGTTAGCCAAAAACATTCAGTACTTC. As protein: CASLDRDRLAKNIQYF.

This clone was seen a handful of times. The gene calls are TRBV5-1 and TRBJ1-6; TRBD1 might be the D (6 bases). From germline, CDR1 is SGHRS and CDR2 YFSETQ. Trimming took off 0 bases at V and 6 bases at J, with 10 bases between the two ends. The CDR3 runs to 15 residues. CDR3 bases: TGCGCCAGCAGCTTGGGTTGGGGGCGTAATTCACCCCTCCACTTT. Its protein product is CASSLGWGRNSPLHF.